The entry below describes one TCR beta chain. The specificity of this receptor is unknown. No much larger clonotype is one base removed from it; base qualities were not supplied. The CDR3 holds 13 amino acids from the cysteine to the phenylalanine. CDR3 DNA only is kept here, 39 bases in frame from base 1. The germline ends are 6 bases apart after V is trimmed by 0 bases and J by 3 bases. Via the germline V gene, CDR1 is MNHEY and CDR2 SVGAGI. These data come from a study of control samples from healthy donors and cancer patients (dated by TCRdb to 2018 to 2021). The library was prepared using the immunoSEQ multiplex PCR assay. The source is immuneACCESS, and TCRdb retained only in-frame sequences with V and J called. Part of the clones is not carried over; for the studies checked, unresolved V genes explain less than half of this, and the remainder is unexplained. The sample includes 95,000 to 120,000 clones, with roughly four fifths observed a single time. 6.5% of the sample is taken by the ten largest.

The sequenced sample consisted of blood. This sequence uses TRBV6-5 and TRBJ2-7; the D gene identity is not certain. The TCR was taken from a young man in good health. The CDR3 is CASSYSFGYEQYF. The DNA sequence is TGTGCCAGCAGTTACTCGTTCGGCTACGAGCAGTACTTC.